The 4 T cell receptor beta chains given below trace back to one sample, sequenced in a study of T cell changes during pregnancy in multiple sclerosis. Sequencing used immunoSEQ multiplex PCR; TCRdb keeps in-frame clones, though not all of them. The table lists under 95,000 clones, 93% of them singletons, with less than 0.75% in the top ten. Specimen: peripheral blood, collected in the second trimester of pregnancy. These TCRs come from a female donor in good health, enrolled as a control in a pregnancy study.

V is TRBV5-1 and J is TRBJ1-2; D is perhaps TRBD1 (6 bases). CDR1 SGHRS and CDR2 YFSETQ come from the germline V gene. The CDR3 is 14 residues long. V lost 0 bases, J lost 2 bases, and 8 bases lay in between. The CDR3 loop is CASSLGRGNYGYTF. The DNA for the CDR3 is TGCGCCAGCAGCTTGGGCAGGGGCAACTATGGCTACACCTTC.

The chain combines TRBV6-1 with TRBJ2-7; D is possibly TRBD1 (5 bases). Germline assignment: CDR1 MNHNS and CDR2 SASEGT. This CDR3 contains 13 residues. The V end lost 6 bases, the J end lost 1 base, and 10 bases lay between the germline ends. The CDR3 here is CASRPQGSYEQYF. The CDR3 DNA is TGTGCCAGCAGGCCTCAGGGTTCCTACGAGCAGTACTTC.

The gene calls are TRBV5-6 and TRBJ1-5; possibly TRBD1 for D (6 bases). Germline V gives CDR1 SGHDT, CDR2 YYEEEE. The CDR3 length is 15 residues. Trimming stripped 5 bases from V and 4 bases from J, with 16 bases between. The DNA of the CDR3 is TGTGCCAGCAGTCCCCACGGGGGGCGTAATCAGCCCCAGCATTTT. This encodes CASSPHGGRNQPQHF.

The chain couples TRBV27 to TRBJ1-5; the D gene is possibly TRBD1 (6 bases). The CDR3 length is 17 residues. V lost 5 bases, J lost 3 bases, and 20 bases lay in between. Germline V gene lookup returns CDR1 MNHEY and CDR2 SMNVEV (reference sequence). The CDR3 DNA reads as TGTGCCAGCAGTGGGGGGGCCATTCTAGGGGCCAATCAGCCCCAGCATTTT. It specifies CASSGGAILGANQPQHF.